This T cell receptor (beta chain) was captured in a study of beta chain features in type 1 diabetes. Study details: What patients shared with healthy donors was a similar profile of age, gender and cell yields.

Regarding the study as a whole: VDJ junctions sequenced from type 1 diabetes patients showed fewer insertions and more deletions. When Type 1 diabetes patients were examined, their TCRB CDR3s proved moderately but significantly shorter in all four CD4+ subsets.

This clone was seen only a few times. The antigen remains unidentified. Via the markers CD45RO/CCR7/CD25/CD127/CD95/CD27, stem cell-like memory, regulatory, central memory and naive CD4+ cells were sorted. Post-sort purity exceeded 95% for all sorted populations. Sequenced material consisted of expressed TCRB transcripts (all of the isolated RNA was reverse transcribed). The assay was immunoSEQ multiplex PCR, and TCRdb's table has in-frame clones only and misses some. The table records a few hundred thousand clones, roughly 25% of them present only once. The sequence was collected from a woman aged 25 to 39 with type 1 diabetes. Sequencing input: naive CD4+ T cells from blood.

The CDR3 loop reads CSAAAQNTEAFF. Written as DNA, the CDR3 is TGCAGCGCCGCGGCTCAGAACACTGAAGCTTTCTTT. The chain uses TRBV29-1 and TRBJ1-1; D gene unclear. Germline V gene data show CDR1 as SQVTM and CDR2 as ANQGSEA. The CDR3 sequence is 12 residues long. Trimming left V 7 bases short and J 1 base short, with 10 bases between.